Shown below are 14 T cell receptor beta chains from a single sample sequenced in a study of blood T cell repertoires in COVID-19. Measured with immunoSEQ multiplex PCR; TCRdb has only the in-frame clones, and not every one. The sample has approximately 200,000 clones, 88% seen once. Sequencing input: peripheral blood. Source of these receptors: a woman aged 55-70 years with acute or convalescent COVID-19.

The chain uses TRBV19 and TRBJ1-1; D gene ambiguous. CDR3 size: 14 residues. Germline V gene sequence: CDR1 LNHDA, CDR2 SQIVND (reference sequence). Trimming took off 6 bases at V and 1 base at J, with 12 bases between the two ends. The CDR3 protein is CASRKGGQNTEAFF. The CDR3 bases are TGTGCCAGTAGAAAAGGAGGGCAGAACACTGAAGCTTTCTTT.

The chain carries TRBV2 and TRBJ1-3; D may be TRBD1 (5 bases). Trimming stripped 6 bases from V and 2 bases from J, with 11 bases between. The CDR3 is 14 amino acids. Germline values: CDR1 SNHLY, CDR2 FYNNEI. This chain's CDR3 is CASREWGAGNTIYF. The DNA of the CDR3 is TGTGCCAGCAGGGAATGGGGGGCTGGAAACACCATATATTTT.

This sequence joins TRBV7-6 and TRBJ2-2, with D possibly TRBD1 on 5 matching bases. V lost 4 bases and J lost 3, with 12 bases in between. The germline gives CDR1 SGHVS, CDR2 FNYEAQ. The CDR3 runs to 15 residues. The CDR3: CASSYEGVDTGELFF. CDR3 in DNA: TGTGCCAGCAGCTACGAAGGGGTCGACACCGGGGAGCTGTTTTTT. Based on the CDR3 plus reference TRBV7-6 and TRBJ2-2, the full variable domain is GAGVSQSPRYKVTKRGQDVALRCDPISGHVSLYWYRQALGQGPEFLTYFNYEAQQDKSGLPNDRFSAERPEGSISTLTIQRTEQRDSAMYRCASSYEGVDTGELFFGEGSRLTVL.

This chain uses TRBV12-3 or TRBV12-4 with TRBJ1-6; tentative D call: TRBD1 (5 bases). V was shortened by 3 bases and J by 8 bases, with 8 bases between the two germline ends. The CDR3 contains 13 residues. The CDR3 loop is CASSLGGYSPLHF. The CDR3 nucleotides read TGTGCCAGCAGTTTGGGGGGATATTCACCCCTCCACTTT.

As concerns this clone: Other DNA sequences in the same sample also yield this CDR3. DNA of the CDR3: TGTGCCAGCAGTCCCCCCGGGGGGGGAAACACTGAAGCTTTCTTT. Translation: CASSPPGGGNTEAFF. The chain joins TRBV6-5 to TRBJ1-1, with D possibly matching TRBD1 (5 bases). Per the germline V gene, CDR1 is MNHEY and CDR2 is SVGAGI. This CDR3 region has 15 residues. Trimming left V 5 bases short and J 2 bases short, with 15 bases between.

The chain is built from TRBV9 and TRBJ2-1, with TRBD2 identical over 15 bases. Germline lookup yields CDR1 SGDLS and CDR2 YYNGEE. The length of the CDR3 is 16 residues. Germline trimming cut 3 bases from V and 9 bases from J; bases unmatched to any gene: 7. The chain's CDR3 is CASSDEGLAGGFEQFF. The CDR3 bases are TGTGCCAGCAGCGACGAGGGACTAGCGGGAGGATTTGAGCAGTTCTTC.

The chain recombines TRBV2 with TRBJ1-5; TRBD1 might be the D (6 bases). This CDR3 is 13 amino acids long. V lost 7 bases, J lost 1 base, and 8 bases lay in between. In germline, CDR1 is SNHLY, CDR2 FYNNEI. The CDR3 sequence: CASTGQSNQPQHF. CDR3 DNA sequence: TGTGCCAGCACCGGACAGAGCAATCAGCCCCAGCATTTT.

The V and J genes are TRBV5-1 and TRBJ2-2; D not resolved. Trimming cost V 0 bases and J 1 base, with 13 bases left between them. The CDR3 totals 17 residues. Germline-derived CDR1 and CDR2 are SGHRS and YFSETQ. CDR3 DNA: TGCGCCAGCAGCTTGGCCACGAGCGCCTTGAACACCGGGGAGCTGTTTTTT. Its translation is CASSLATSALNTGELFF.

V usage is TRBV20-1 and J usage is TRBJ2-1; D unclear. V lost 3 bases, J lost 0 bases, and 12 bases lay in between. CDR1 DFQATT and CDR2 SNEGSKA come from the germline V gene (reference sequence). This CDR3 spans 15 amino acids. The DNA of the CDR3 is TGCAGTGCTAGTCATAGAAACCCCTCCTACAATGAGCAGTTCTTC. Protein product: CSASHRNPSYNEQFF.

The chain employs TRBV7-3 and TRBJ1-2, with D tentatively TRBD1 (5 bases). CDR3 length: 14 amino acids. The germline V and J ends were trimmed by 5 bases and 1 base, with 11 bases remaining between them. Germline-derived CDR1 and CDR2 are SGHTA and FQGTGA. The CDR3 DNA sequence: TGTGCCAGCAGCGGACGACAGATTAACTATGGCTACACCTTC. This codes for CASSGRQINYGYTF.

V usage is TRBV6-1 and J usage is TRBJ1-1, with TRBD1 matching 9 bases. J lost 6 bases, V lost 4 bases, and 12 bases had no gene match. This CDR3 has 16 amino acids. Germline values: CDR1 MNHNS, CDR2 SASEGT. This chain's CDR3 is CASSVRTGVGPAEAFF. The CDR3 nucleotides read TGTGCCAGCAGTGTCCGGACAGGGGTGGGGCCAGCTGAAGCTTTCTTT.

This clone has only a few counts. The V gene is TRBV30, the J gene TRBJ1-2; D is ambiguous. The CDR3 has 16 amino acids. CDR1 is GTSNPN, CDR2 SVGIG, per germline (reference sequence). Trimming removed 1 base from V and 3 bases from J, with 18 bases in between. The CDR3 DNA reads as TGTGCCTGGAGTGCCCAAACACCGAGGGTTGACTATGGCTACACCTTC. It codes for CAWSAQTPRVDYGYTF.

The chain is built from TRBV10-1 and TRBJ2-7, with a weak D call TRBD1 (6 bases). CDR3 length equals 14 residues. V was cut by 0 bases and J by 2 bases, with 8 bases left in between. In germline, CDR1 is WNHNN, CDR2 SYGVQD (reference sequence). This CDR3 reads CASSESKGAYEQYF. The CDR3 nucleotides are TGCGCCAGCAGTGAGTCGAAGGGGGCCTACGAGCAGTACTTC.

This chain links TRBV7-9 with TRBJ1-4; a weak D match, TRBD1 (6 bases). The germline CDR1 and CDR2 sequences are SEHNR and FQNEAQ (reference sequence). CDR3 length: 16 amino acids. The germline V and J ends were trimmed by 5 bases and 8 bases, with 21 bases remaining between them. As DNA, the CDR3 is TGTGCCAGCAGCCGCACCGGGGGGCGCGGGAAGGAAAAACTGTTTTTT. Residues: CASSRTGGRGKEKLFF.